The present entry profiles one TCR beta chain with its context. CDR3 length equals 15 residues. With 7 bases clipped from V and 4 bases from J, the junction kept 8 bases outside the gene matches. Looked up from germline, CDR1 is SNHLY and CDR2 is FYNNEI. The data originate from a study of blood T cell repertoires in COVID-19. Study context: Sources were T cells, B-cell-depleted T cells, or PBMCs; the material itself was cDNA or gDNA.

Sequencing used immunoSEQ multiplex PCR; TCRdb keeps in-frame clones, though not all of them. Altogether about 440,000 clones are present, around nine tenths being singletons, with the ten largest covering 4% to 5.5%. This clonotype originated in a woman aged 25 to 39 with acute or convalescent COVID-19. Sequenced: peripheral blood. The chain has TRBV2 and TRBJ2-1, with 9 bases lining up with TRBD2. The CDR3 nucleotides are TGTGCCAGCACTCTAGCGGGGCCAGATTACAATGAGCAGTTCTTC. Protein product: CASTLAGPDYNEQFF.